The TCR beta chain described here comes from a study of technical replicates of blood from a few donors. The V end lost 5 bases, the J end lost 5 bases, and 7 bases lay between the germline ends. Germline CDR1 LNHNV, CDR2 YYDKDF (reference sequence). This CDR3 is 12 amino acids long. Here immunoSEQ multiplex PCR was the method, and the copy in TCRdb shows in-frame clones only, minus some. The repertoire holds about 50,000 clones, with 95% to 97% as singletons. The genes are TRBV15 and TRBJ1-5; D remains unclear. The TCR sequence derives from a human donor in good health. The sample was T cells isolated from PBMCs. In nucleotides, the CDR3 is TGTGCCACCAGCGGCAATTATCAGCCCCAGCATTTT. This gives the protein CATSGNYQPQHF.